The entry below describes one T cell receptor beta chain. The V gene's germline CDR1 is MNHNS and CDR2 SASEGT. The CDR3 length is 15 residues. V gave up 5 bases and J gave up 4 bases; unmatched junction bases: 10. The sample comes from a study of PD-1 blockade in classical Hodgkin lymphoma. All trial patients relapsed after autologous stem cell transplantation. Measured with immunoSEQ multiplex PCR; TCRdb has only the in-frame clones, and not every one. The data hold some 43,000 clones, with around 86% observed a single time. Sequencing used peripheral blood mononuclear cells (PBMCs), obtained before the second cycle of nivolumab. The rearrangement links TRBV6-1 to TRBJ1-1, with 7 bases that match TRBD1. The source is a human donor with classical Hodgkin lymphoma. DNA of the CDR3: TGTGCCAGCAGTCCCGACAGGGTAGGAGGCACTGAAGCTTTCTTT. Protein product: CASSPDRVGGTEAFF.